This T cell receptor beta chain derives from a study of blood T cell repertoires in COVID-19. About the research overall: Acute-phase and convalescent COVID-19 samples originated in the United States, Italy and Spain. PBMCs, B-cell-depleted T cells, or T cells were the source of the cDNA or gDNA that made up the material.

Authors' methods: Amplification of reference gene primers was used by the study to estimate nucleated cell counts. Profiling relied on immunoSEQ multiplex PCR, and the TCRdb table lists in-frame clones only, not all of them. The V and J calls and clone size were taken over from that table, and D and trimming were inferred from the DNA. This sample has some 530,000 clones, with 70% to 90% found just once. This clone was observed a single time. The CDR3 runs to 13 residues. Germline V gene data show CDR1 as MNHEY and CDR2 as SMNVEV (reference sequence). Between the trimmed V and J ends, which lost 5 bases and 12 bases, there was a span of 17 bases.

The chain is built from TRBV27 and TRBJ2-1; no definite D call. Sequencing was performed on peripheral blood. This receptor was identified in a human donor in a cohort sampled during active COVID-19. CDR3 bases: TGTGCCAGCAGTCCCCAGATGGCAGGTGGGCAGTTCTTC. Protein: CASSPQMAGGQFF.